This T cell receptor beta chain was sequenced during a study of T cells after yellow fever vaccination. Study results and limitations: Once the booster was given, most primary-vaccination clones reappeared, at approximately 97% for CD4 and over 70% for CD8.

5'RACE template switching generated TCR cDNA, adding a universal primer site and UMIs. MiXCR, run by TCRdb on the 5' RACE reads, gives a single entry per CDR3 protein. The sample includes tens of thousands of distinct CDR3 sequences, approximately 8% of them seen just once. V was shortened by 3 bases and J by 4 bases, with 19 bases between the two germline ends. The CDR3 runs 16 residues. Germline loops: CDR1 SGHTA, CDR2 FQGNSA. This clonotype was found a few times. Its antigen remains unknown. The source of this sequence is a man aged 30-40 years who received the YFV17D yellow fever vaccine. Material: CD8+ T cells sorted from PBMCs, obtained on the day of the yellow fever booster vaccination. The chain employs TRBV7-2 and TRBJ2-7; D unclear. Here the CDR3 DNA reads TGTGCCAGCAGCTTTTACGATCTCCTAACTGGTTACGAGCAGTACTTC. It is translated as CASSFYDLLTGYEQYF. Filled out from reference TRBV7-2 and TRBJ2-7, the complete variable domain reads GAGVSQSPSNKVTEKGKDVELRCDPISGHTALYWYRQSLGQGLEFLIYFQGNSAPDKSGLPSDRFSAERTGGSVSTLTIQRTQQEDSAVYLCASSFYDLLTGYEQYFGPGTRLTVT.